This TCR beta chain was sequenced in a study of cytomegalovirus exposure and HLA in healthy donors. Primers for the PCR totalled 60 Vbeta and 13 Jbeta. Here immunoSEQ multiplex PCR was the method, and the copy in TCRdb shows in-frame clones only, minus some. The table records 150,000 to 200,000 clones, about four fifths of them present only once. The CDR3 contains 17 residues. The germline CDR1 and CDR2 sequences are SEHNR and FQNEAQ (reference sequence). V trimming: 5 bases; J trimming: 6 bases; junction bases outside the gene matches: 15. The source of this sequence is a boy aged 10-17 years in good health and CMV-seronegative. The chain is built from TRBV7-9 and TRBJ2-2, with 7 bases fitting TRBD1. The sample was PBMCs. The chain's CDR3 is CASSHILPTGYAGELFF. CDR3 sequence (DNA): TGTGCCAGCAGCCATATCCTCCCGACAGGGTACGCCGGGGAGCTGTTTTTT.